This T cell receptor beta chain was sequenced during a study of T cells after yellow fever vaccination. Findings of the study overall: Compared with primary, the secondary response was weaker and peaked at day 5, not 15.

CDR3 length: 15 residues. Germline V gene data show CDR1 as SGHTA and CDR2 as FQGNSA. V trimming: 5 bases; J trimming: 7 bases; junction bases outside the gene matches: 2. Template-switching 5'RACE yielded the TCR cDNA; a universal primer site and UMIs were added in the process. Each CDR3 protein gets one entry after TCRdb re-called the 5' RACE reads with MiXCR. The sample has just under 600,000 distinct CDR3 sequences; around an eighth are singletons. This clonotype was counted a few times. Its antigen is currently unknown. This clonotype originated in a man between 25 and 39 years old who received the YFV17D yellow fever vaccine. This specimen was PBMCs, taken on the day of the yellow fever booster vaccination. The V and J genes are TRBV7-2 and TRBJ2-1; 16 nucleotides agree with TRBD2. This CDR3 is CASSTGLAGGNEQFF. The CDR3 DNA sequence: TGTGCCAGCAGCACGGGACTAGCGGGAGGGAATGAGCAGTTCTTC.